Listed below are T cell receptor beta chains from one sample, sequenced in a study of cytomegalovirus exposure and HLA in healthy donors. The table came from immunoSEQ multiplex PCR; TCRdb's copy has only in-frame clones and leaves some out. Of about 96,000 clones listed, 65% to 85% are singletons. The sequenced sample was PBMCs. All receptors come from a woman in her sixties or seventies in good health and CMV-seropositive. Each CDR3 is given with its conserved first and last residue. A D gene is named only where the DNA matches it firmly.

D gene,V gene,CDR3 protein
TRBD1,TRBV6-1,CASSEDRDRISYEQYF
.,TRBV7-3,CASSLAWAETQYF
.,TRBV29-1,CSAAGSQETQYF
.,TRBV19,CASSNTGTSPSGELFF
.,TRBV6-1,CASSESATGRETQYF
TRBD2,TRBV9,CASSLGPGGSTDTQYF
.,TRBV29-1,CSDLGGNYGYTF
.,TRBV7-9,CASSLATGGISTDTQYF
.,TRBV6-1,CASSSSGNTEAFF
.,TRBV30,CAWTLGRGQSLFF
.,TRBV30,CAWSVPGNYEQYF
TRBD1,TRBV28,CASSFGQGVSNQPQHF
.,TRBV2,CASSPRARGLGEGSYNEQFF
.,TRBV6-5,CASSPGDTEAFF
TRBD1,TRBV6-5,CASRSGQENQPQHF
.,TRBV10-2,CASSDYGTGGTGELFF
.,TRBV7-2,CASSLDLRSYEQYF
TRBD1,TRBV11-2,CASSLGALGTGVGETQYF
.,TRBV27,CASSSRGIDNSPLHF
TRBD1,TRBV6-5,CASSLHRTGNTEAFF
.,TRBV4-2,CASSPQGEEKLFF
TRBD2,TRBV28,CASSQRLAGPSYNEQFF
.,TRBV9,CASSSRGMGGYTF
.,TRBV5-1,CASSSLQENTGELFF
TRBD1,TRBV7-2,CASSRDRASSYNSPLHF
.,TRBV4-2,CASSQETRGWATDTQYF
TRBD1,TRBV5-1,CASSFLQGNYGYTF
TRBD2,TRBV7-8,CASSQREANTDTQYF
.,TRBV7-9,CASSLSRSTALNEKLFF